The next 28 T cell receptor beta chains were all read from a single sample in a study of PD-1 blockade in classical Hodgkin lymphoma. Patients all relapsed after autologous stem cell transplantation, and there was variation in brentuximab vedotin exposure. The data were produced by immunoSEQ multiplex PCR, yet TCRdb's version contains in-frame clones alone and is incomplete. The data show fewer than 100,000 clones, just under 95% seen once. The sequencing used peripheral blood mononuclear cells (PBMCs), collected at baseline. Receptors originate from a human donor with classical Hodgkin lymphoma.

The chain carries TRBV5-6 and TRBJ2-7; the D gene is possibly TRBD1 (8 bases). The CDR3 has 13 amino acids. Germline V gene sequence: CDR1 SGHDT, CDR2 YYEEEE. V was pared by 4 bases and J by 9 bases, with 17 bases between. CDR3 in DNA: TGTGCCAGCAGCCAGGGGGCGGGGGTCGCGCAGTACTTC. It is translated as CASSQGAGVAQYF.

The V and J genes are TRBV2 and TRBJ2-7, with D possibly matching TRBD1 (5 bases). From germline, CDR1 is SNHLY and CDR2 FYNNEI. The CDR3 length is 15 residues. The V end lost 7 bases, the J end lost 0 bases, and 16 bases lay between the germline ends. CDR3 amino acids: CASKSQGSSSYEQYF. DNA of the CDR3: TGTGCCAGCAAATCTCAGGGCTCGAGCTCCTACGAGCAGTACTTC.

The chain carries TRBV4-1 and TRBJ1-4, with D unresolved. Germline V gene data show CDR1 as MGHRA and CDR2 as YSYEKL. Between the trimmed V and J ends, which lost 0 bases and 4 bases, there was a span of 12 bases. This CDR3 is 16 amino acids long. The CDR3 DNA reads as TGCGCCAGCAGCCAAGAATTCGCGACAAATAATGAAAAACTGTTTTTT. Translating it yields CASSQEFATNNEKLFF.

The chain carries TRBV19 and TRBJ2-2; 9 nucleotides agree with TRBD1. The CDR3 is 19 residues long. The junction had 15 bases not matched to a gene; V was cut back by 3 bases and J by 4 bases. Germline CDR1 LNHDA, CDR2 SQIVND (reference sequence). The CDR3: CASSMKGEDRGRGTGELFF. CDR3 bases: TGTGCCAGTAGTATGAAGGGGGAGGACAGGGGTCGGGGCACCGGGGAGCTGTTTTTT.

Points on this clone: No conserved phenylalanine or tryptophan is present at the end of the CDR3, so a read error is the likely explanation. This chain connects TRBV27 to TRBJ2-7; D is possibly TRBD1 or TRBD2 (5 bases each). Trimming stripped 5 bases from V and 7 bases from J, with 21 bases between. Germline V gene sequence: CDR1 MNHEY, CDR2 SMNVEV (reference sequence). This CDR3 comprises 15 residues. This CDR3 is CASSPRNGASAEQYL. In DNA form, the CDR3 reads TGTGCCAGCAGTCCCAGGAACGGGGCGTCGGCGGAGCAGTACCTC.

The chain is built from TRBV30 and TRBJ1-5; D possibly corresponds to TRBD1 (6 bases). Germline V gives CDR1 GTSNPN, CDR2 SVGIG (reference sequence). The length of the CDR3 is 16 residues. V gave up 1 base and J gave up 2 bases, with 15 bases separating them. CDR3 region: CAWSEAGARGNQPQHF. The DNA for the CDR3 is TGTGCCTGGAGTGAGGCGGGGGCTAGGGGCAATCAGCCCCAGCATTTT.

Details on this clone: The sample holds other DNA sequences that translate to the same CDR3. The rearrangement joins TRBV10-3 to TRBJ2-3; 12 bases agree with TRBD2. V lost 8 bases, J lost 3 bases, and 3 bases stayed unmatched. Germline CDR1 reads ENHRY; CDR2 reads SYGVKD. This CDR3 is 14 amino acids long. CDR3 bases: TGTGCCATCGGGACTAGCGGGTTAACAGATACGCAGTATTTT. Protein product: CAIGTSGLTDTQYF.

The chain joins TRBV2 to TRBJ1-2, with D possibly TRBD1 on 6 matching bases. The CDR3 sequence is 14 residues long. Germline V gene data show CDR1 as SNHLY and CDR2 as FYNNEI. With 1 base removed from V and 7 bases from J, the gap between germline ends came to 13 bases. The CDR3 DNA reads TGTGCCAGCAGTGAAGTACAGGGTCTAGGTGGCTACACCTTC. Residues: CASSEVQGLGGYTF.

The J gene is TRBJ2-5, the V gene TRBV7-2; possible D gene TRBD2, 6 bases. Germline V gives CDR1 SGHTA, CDR2 FQGNSA. V dropped 1 base and J dropped 4 bases, with 16 bases sitting between them. The CDR3 has 16 amino acids. Here the CDR3 DNA reads TGTGCCAGCAGCTTAGGGGGTCGGGGGTACTCAGAGACCCAGTACTTC. It translates to CASSLGGRGYSETQYF. The full variable domain, its missing parts supplied by reference TRBV7-2 and TRBJ2-5, is GAGVSQSPSNKVTEKGKDVELRCDPISGHTALYWYRQSLGQGLEFLIYFQGNSAPDKSGLPSDRFSAERTGGSVSTLTIQRTQQEDSAVYLCASSLGGRGYSETQYFGPGTRLLVL.

This chain uses TRBV9 with TRBJ2-5; the D gene is possibly TRBD2 (5 bases). V was shortened by 4 bases and J by 0 bases, with 10 bases between the two germline ends. Looked up from germline, CDR1 is SGDLS and CDR2 is YYNGEE. The CDR3 sequence is 14 residues long. As DNA, the CDR3 is TGTGCCAGCAGCAAAAGGACTTACCAAGAGACCCAGTACTTC. Residues: CASSKRTYQETQYF. Full variable domain (remainder filled in from reference TRBV9 and TRBJ2-5): DSGVTQTPKHLITATGQRVTLRCSPRSGDLSVYWYQQSLDQGLQFLIQYYNGEERAKGNILERFSAQQFPDLHSELNLSSLELGDSALYFCASSKRTYQETQYFGPGTRLLVL.

J is TRBJ2-7 and V is TRBV19, with D maybe TRBD2 (6 bases). The CDR3 sequence is 16 residues long. In germline, CDR1 is LNHDA, CDR2 SQIVND (reference sequence). The V end lost 5 bases, the J end lost 0 bases, and 17 bases lay between the germline ends. In nucleotides, the CDR3 is TGTGCCAGTAGTGCCACGGGGGACCCCTACTCCTACGAGCAGTACTTC. Encoded protein: CASSATGDPYSYEQYF.

The V and J genes are TRBV6-5 and TRBJ2-1; 8 bases map to TRBD1. The CDR3 extends over 14 amino acids. V was clipped by 6 bases and J by 6 bases; unmatched bases: 7. In germline, CDR1 is MNHEY, CDR2 SVGAGI. CDR3 nucleotide sequence: TGTGCCAGCAGCCCGGGACAGGCACTCAATGAGCAGTTCTTC. As protein: CASSPGQALNEQFF.

V is TRBV5-6 and J is TRBJ1-4, with TRBD1 as a possible D gene (6 bases). In germline, CDR1 is SGHDT, CDR2 YYEEEE. Trimming cost V 1 base and J 7 bases, with 8 bases left between them. This CDR3 has 13 residues. CDR3 amino acids: CASSLSGVEKLFF. CDR3 DNA sequence: TGTGCCAGCAGCTTGTCAGGGGTTGAAAAACTGTTTTTT.

This clone was recorded only once. The chain joins TRBV30 to TRBJ1-4; no clear D gene. CDR3 size: 13 residues. V lost 4 bases, J lost 4 bases, and 10 bases lay in between. The germline gives CDR1 GTSNPN, CDR2 SVGIG (reference sequence). CDR3 protein: CAWTNGLNEKLFF. The CDR3 nucleotides are TGTGCCTGGACCAACGGTCTTAATGAAAAACTGTTTTTT. Based on the CDR3 plus reference TRBV30 and TRBJ1-4, the full variable domain is SQTIHQWPATLVQPVGSPLSLECTVEGTSNPNLYWYRQAAGRGLQLLFYSVGIGQISSEVPQNLSASRPQDRQFILSSKKLLLSDSGFYLCAWTNGLNEKLFFGSGTQLSVL.

This chain joins TRBV27 and TRBJ2-7; D may be TRBD2 (6 bases). The V gene lost 2 bases and the J gene lost 2 bases, with 13 bases spanning the gap. Germline loops: CDR1 MNHEY, CDR2 SMNVEV (reference sequence). The CDR3 loop spans 15 amino acids. The DNA of the CDR3 is TGTGCCAGCAGTTTAGCCCCCGGGGGAACCTACGAGCAGTACTTC. Translation: CASSLAPGGTYEQYF.

In regard to this clone: At one of its ends the junction is not consistent with the germline gene, which may arise from a read error. The chain is built from TRBV6-1 and TRBJ1-5, with 8 positions matching TRBD1. The CDR3 is 14 amino acids. Germline lookup yields CDR1 MNHNS and CDR2 SASEGT. CDR3 DNA: TGTGCCAGCCTTATGCATGGCGGGACAGGCCGGGAGGACTTT. It codes for CASLMHGGTGREDF.

This rearrangement joins TRBV5-1 to TRBJ2-1; D may correspond to TRBD1 or TRBD2 (6 bases each). This CDR3 region has 13 residues. Trimming removed 3 bases from V and 8 bases from J, with 12 bases in between. Germline values: CDR1 SGHRS, CDR2 YFSETQ. The CDR3 loop reads CASSSSGGHEQFF. The CDR3 bases are TGCGCCAGCAGCTCATCCGGGGGCCATGAGCAGTTCTTC.

This chain connects TRBV5-4 to TRBJ2-7, with D possibly matching TRBD1 (5 bases). V lost 4 bases to trimming and J lost 1 base, with 12 bases between them. Germline-derived CDR1 and CDR2 are SGHNT and YYREEE (reference sequence). The CDR3 runs to 14 residues. CDR3 nucleotide sequence: TGTGCCAGCAGCCTTGGGGCCAAATCCTACGAGCAGTACTTC. Translating it yields CASSLGAKSYEQYF.

The rearrangement links TRBV5-1 to TRBJ2-5; possibly TRBD2 for D (6 bases). The germline V gene encodes CDR1 SGHRS and CDR2 YFSETQ. The CDR3 runs to 13 residues. Trimming pared 0 bases from V and 4 bases from J, leaving 7 bases between. CDR3: CASSLVGGETQYF. CDR3 DNA sequence: TGCGCCAGCAGCTTGGTGGGGGGAGAGACCCAGTACTTC.

J is TRBJ2-2 and V is TRBV29-1, with D possibly being TRBD2 (5 bases). V was trimmed by 4 bases and J by 3 bases, leaving 18 bases between them. Germline V gene sequence: CDR1 SQVTM, CDR2 ANQGSEA. This CDR3 has 16 residues. The CDR3 coding sequence is TGCAGCGTTGCGGGATGGGAAGGCCCCCACACCGGGGAGCTGTTTTTT. Translating gives CSVAGWEGPHTGELFF.

The gene calls are TRBV13 and TRBJ1-1; tentatively, D is TRBD1 (6 bases). This CDR3 comprises 14 residues. Germline CDR1 and CDR2: PRHDT and FYEKMQ (reference sequence). Trimming left V 6 bases short and J 1 base short, with 12 bases between. In nucleotides, the CDR3 is TGTGCCAGCAGGATTGGACAGCCGAACACTGAAGCTTTCTTT. Translation: CASRIGQPNTEAFF.

The V gene is TRBV5-4, the J gene TRBJ2-7; no firm D call. This CDR3 region has 14 residues. The V end was cut by 1 base, the J end by 2 bases, with 10 bases between. Germline V CDR1 and CDR2: SGHNT, YYREEE (reference sequence). CDR3 in amino acids: CASSLSRSTYEQYF. Written as DNA, the CDR3 is TGTGCCAGCAGCTTGAGTCGGAGTACCTACGAGCAGTACTTC.

The gene calls are TRBV19 and TRBJ2-7; no reliable D call. Germline CDR1 reads LNHDA; CDR2 reads SQIVND (reference sequence). The CDR3 covers 14 residues. Trimming shortened V by 4 bases and J by 0 bases, and 10 bases separated the two germline ends. The CDR3 reads CASSTQVSSYEQYF. DNA of the CDR3: TGTGCCAGTAGTACCCAGGTGAGCTCCTACGAGCAGTACTTC.

This sequence joins TRBV9 and TRBJ1-1; TRBD1 matches at 7 bases. The CDR3 runs 15 residues. From germline, CDR1 is SGDLS and CDR2 YYNGEE. J lost 2 bases, V lost 3 bases, and 7 bases had no gene match. The CDR3 loop reads CASSGKTGPNTEAFF. The CDR3 coding sequence is TGTGCCAGCAGCGGCAAGACAGGGCCTAACACTGAAGCTTTCTTT.

The chain recombines TRBV30 with TRBJ2-3; D unresolved. The ends were cut back, 2 bases at V and 0 bases at J, with 12 bases in the middle. The CDR3 length is 15 residues. CDR1 is GTSNPN, CDR2 SVGIG, per germline (reference sequence). As DNA, the CDR3 is TGTGCCTGGAGTATCGAAGGTGGAAGCACAGATACGCAGTATTTT. As protein: CAWSIEGGSTDTQYF.

The CDR3 nucleotides read TGTGCCAGTAGAAATAGGGACCTATCGATCAATGAGCAGTTCTTC. This codes for CASRNRDLSINEQFF. This chain links TRBV19 with TRBJ2-1; D is perhaps TRBD1 or TRBD2 (5 bases each). The V gene lost 6 bases and the J gene lost 6 bases, with 18 bases spanning the gap. The germline CDR1 and CDR2 sequences are LNHDA and SQIVND (reference sequence). CDR3 length: 15 amino acids.

The rearrangement uses TRBV30 and TRBJ2-7, with D possibly being TRBD2 (5 bases). The CDR3 sequence is 9 residues long. Germline lookup yields CDR1 GTSNPN and CDR2 SVGIG (reference sequence). The CDR3 nucleotides read TGTGCCTGGACCAGCGGAGTTGTGGTC. It encodes CAWTSGVVV.

CDR3 loop: CASSRGLAGYNEQFF. The CDR3 DNA is TGTGCCAGCAGCCGGGGACTAGCGGGCTACAATGAGCAGTTCTTC. The rearrangement links TRBV2 to TRBJ2-1; 12 nucleotides align to TRBD2. Germline CDR1 is SNHLY and CDR2 is FYNNEI. The CDR3 totals 15 residues. The V gene end was trimmed by 6 bases and the J gene end by 3 bases; junction bases not matched to a gene: 3.